This is a list of T cell receptor beta chains from one sample in a study of shared clonotypes between healthy human individuals. TCRdb's copy holds only in-frame clones and misses some; the assay was immunoSEQ multiplex PCR. The sample consists of about 2,100,000 clones, about 92% of them appearing once. Sequencing used naive CD8+ T cells from PBMCs. These receptors were taken from a man younger than 35 in good health. Some clones in this sample may be carry-over from other donors' samples. Each CDR3 is given with its conserved first and last residue. Each record gives: clone size, V gene, D gene, J gene, CDR3 protein, CDR3 DNA. A D gene is named only where the DNA matches it firmly. Only part of the rows carry a size: once, few, many, or a class if the clone is expanded.

size: NA
V: TRBV19
D: NA
J: TRBJ2-1
CDR3: CASSTGLTIYNEQFF
DNA: TGTGCCAGTAGTACGGGTCTGACAATCTACAATGAGCAGTTCTTC

size: NA
V: TRBV28
D: TRBD1
J: TRBJ2-1
CDR3: CASNLQGSSYNEQFF
DNA: TGTGCCAGCAACCTACAGGGGAGCTCCTACAATGAGCAGTTCTTC

size: NA
V: TRBV21-1
D: NA
J: TRBJ2-5
CDR3: CASSKFAGPGAQYF
DNA: TGTGCCAGCAGCAAATTTGCAGGGCCCGGGGCCCAGTACTTC

size: NA
V: TRBV9
D: TRBD2
J: TRBJ2-1
CDR3: CASSEFHTLAAYNEQFF
DNA: TGTGCCAGCAGCGAGTTCCACACACTAGCGGCCTACAATGAGCAGTTCTTC

size: NA
V: TRBV11-1
D: NA
J: TRBJ2-1
CDR3: CASSLSLAVSYNEQFF
DNA: TGTGCCAGCAGCTTAAGTTTAGCGGTCTCCTACAATGAGCAGTTCTTC

size: NA
V: TRBV13
D: NA
J: TRBJ2-1
CDR3: CASSLGGSGVQNEQFF
DNA: TGTGCCAGCAGCTTAGGGGGTAGCGGAGTACAAAATGAGCAGTTCTTC

size: once
V: TRBV11-2
D: NA
J: TRBJ2-5
CDR3: CASSLAGFLGLGPNF
DNA: TGTGCCAGCAGCTTAGCAGGGTTCCTCGGACTCGGTCCGAACTTC

size: NA
V: TRBV7-6
D: NA
J: TRBJ2-1
CDR3: CASSLFNGKEQFF
DNA: TGTGCCAGCAGCTTATTTAACGGCAAGGAGCAGTTCTTC

size: once
V: TRBV6-5
D: NA
J: TRBJ1-2
CDR3: CASSYSGRYDYGYTF
DNA: TGTGCCAGCAGTTACTCTGGGCGCTACGACTATGGCTACACCTTC

size: few
V: TRBV7-9
D: NA
J: TRBJ1-2
CDR3: CASSAPTGWNGYTF
DNA: TGTGCCAGCAGCGCCCCTACGGGATGGAATGGCTACACCTTC

size: NA
V: TRBV9
D: TRBD2
J: TRBJ2-1
CDR3: CASSVVPSGRVLEQFF
DNA: TGTGCCAGCAGCGTAGTCCCTAGCGGGAGGGTCCTGGAGCAGTTCTTC

size: NA
V: TRBV19
D: NA
J: TRBJ2-2
CDR3: CASSSLTRDRRELFF
DNA: TGTGCCAGTAGTAGTCTAACCCGGGACCGAAGGGAGCTGTTTTTT

size: NA
V: TRBV27
D: NA
J: TRBJ1-5
CDR3: CASSSRTTEYSNQPQHF
DNA: TGTGCCAGCAGTTCGCGTACAACCGAGTATAGCAATCAGCCCCAGCATTTT

size: NA
V: TRBV28
D: NA
J: TRBJ2-2
CDR3: CASSLGPSNTGELFF
DNA: TGTGCCAGCAGTTTAGGACCCTCGAACACCGGGGAGCTGTTTTTT

size: NA
V: TRBV6-6
D: TRBD2
J: TRBJ2-2
CDR3: CASSPGGARGELFF
DNA: TGTGCCAGCAGCCCCGGGGGGGCACGGGGGGAGCTGTTTTTT

size: NA
V: TRBV27
D: NA
J: TRBJ1-4
CDR3: CASSLLSPVATNEKLFF
DNA: TGTGCCAGCAGTTTATTGTCGCCGGTTGCAACTAATGAAAAACTGTTTTTT

size: NA
V: TRBV18
D: TRBD1
J: TRBJ1-5
CDR3: CASSPTRTGDGVDQPQHF
DNA: TGTGCCAGCTCACCAACTCGGACAGGGGACGGGGTTGATCAGCCCCAGCATTTT

size: NA
V: TRBV27
D: NA
J: TRBJ2-7
CDR3: CASSLGRTYEQYF
DNA: TGTGCCAGCAGTTTGGGCAGAACCTACGAGCAGTACTTC

size: NA
V: TRBV5-1
D: TRBD1
J: TRBJ1-1
CDR3: CASRPLYRGPVSEAFF
DNA: TGCGCCAGCAGGCCGCTTTACAGGGGGCCGGTTTCTGAAGCTTTCTTT

size: NA
V: TRBV27
D: NA
J: TRBJ2-2
CDR3: CASSPSGGERTGELFF
DNA: TGTGCCAGCAGTCCCTCTGGAGGGGAACGGACCGGGGAGCTGTTTTTT

size: NA
V: TRBV7-7
D: NA
J: TRBJ1-5
CDR3: CASSLSEGNNQPQHF
DNA: TGTGCCAGCAGCTTATCCGAGGGGAACAATCAGCCCCAGCATTTT

size: NA
V: TRBV7-9
D: TRBD1
J: TRBJ1-2
CDR3: CASSFSGGKGGRPNYGYTF
DNA: TGTGCCAGCAGCTTCTCAGGGGGTAAAGGGGGACGGCCCAACTATGGCTACACCTTC

size: NA
V: TRBV28
D: NA
J: TRBJ1-5
CDR3: CASSKPGTPNQPQHF
DNA: TGTGCCAGCAGCAAACCCGGGACACCGAATCAGCCCCAGCATTTT

size: NA
V: TRBV4-1
D: NA
J: TRBJ2-5
CDR3: CASSQGWGETQYF
DNA: TGCGCCAGCAGCCAAGGGTGGGGGGAGACCCAGTACTTC

size: NA
V: TRBV27
D: NA
J: TRBJ2-7
CDR3: CASSLSIRGLEQYF
DNA: TGTGCCAGCAGTTTATCAATCCGGGGCCTCGAGCAGTACTTC

size: NA
V: TRBV6-5
D: NA
J: TRBJ2-3
CDR3: CASSYSLDRSTDTQYF
DNA: TGTGCCAGCAGTTACTCCCTGGACAGAAGCACAGATACGCAGTATTTT

size: NA
V: TRBV28
D: NA
J: TRBJ2-7
CDR3: CASSPDPVLNEQYF
DNA: TGTGCCAGCAGTCCCGACCCCGTGCTCAACGAGCAGTACTTC

size: NA
V: TRBV7-9
D: TRBD2
J: TRBJ2-7
CDR3: CASSKTSGEVYEQYF
DNA: TGTGCCAGCAGCAAAACTAGCGGGGAGGTCTACGAGCAGTACTTC

size: NA
V: TRBV9
D: NA
J: TRBJ2-7
CDR3: CASSPPSGQGFHEQYF
DNA: TGTGCCAGCAGCCCCCCGTCCGGGCAGGGTTTCCACGAGCAGTACTTC

size: NA
V: TRBV19
D: NA
J: TRBJ2-7
CDR3: CASSIRVTYEQYF
DNA: TGTGCCAGTAGTATTCGGGTAACCTACGAGCAGTACTTC

size: NA
V: TRBV6-6
D: TRBD1
J: TRBJ1-4
CDR3: CARDRVEKLFF
DNA: TGTGCCAGAGACAGGGTTGAAAAACTGTTTTTT

size: NA
V: TRBV29-1
D: NA
J: TRBJ2-7
CDR3: CSVGGKINSYEQYF
DNA: TGCAGCGTTGGGGGTAAGATTAACTCCTACGAGCAGTACTTC

size: NA
V: TRBV18
D: NA
J: TRBJ2-7
CDR3: CASSPLDSRGSSEQYF
DNA: TGTGCCAGCTCACCGTTGGACAGCCGGGGATCCAGCGAGCAGTACTTC

size: NA
V: TRBV12-5
D: TRBD2
J: TRBJ2-1
CDR3: CASGAKTSGTYNEQFF
DNA: TGTGCTAGTGGGGCAAAGACTAGCGGTACCTACAATGAGCAGTTCTTC

size: NA
V: TRBV12-2
D: NA
J: TRBJ1-5
CDR3: CASRLGRPGTEDLRHQPQHF
DNA: TGTGCAAGTCGCTTAGGGCGGCCGGGAACAGAAGATTTACGGCATCAGCCCCAGCATTTT

size: NA
V: TRBV7-6
D: NA
J: TRBJ2-1
CDR3: CASSISGRLGEQFF
DNA: TGTGCCAGCAGCATATCCGGGCGGCTGGGTGAGCAGTTCTTC

size: NA
V: TRBV6-5
D: NA
J: TRBJ1-2
CDR3: CASSYRIAPVNYGYTF
DNA: TGTGCCAGCAGTTACAGGATCGCACCGGTAAACTATGGCTACACCTTC

size: NA
V: TRBV7-9
D: NA
J: TRBJ2-7
CDR3: CASSLEASIYYEQYF
DNA: TGTGCCAGCAGCTTAGAAGCCAGCATCTACTACGAGCAGTACTTC

size: once
V: TRBV7-2
D: TRBD1
J: TRBJ2-7
CDR3: CASSSRDRGAYEQYF
DNA: TGTGCCAGCAGCTCCCGGGACAGGGGAGCCTACGAGCAGTACTTC

size: NA
V: TRBV13
D: TRBD2
J: TRBJ2-7
CDR3: CASRALAGGGYEQYF
DNA: TGTGCCAGCAGGGCTCTAGCGGGAGGGGGATACGAGCAGTACTTC

size: NA
V: TRBV10-3
D: NA
J: TRBJ1-2
CDR3: CAISAQTGRNYGYTF
DNA: TGTGCCATCAGTGCCCAGACGGGCAGAAACTATGGCTACACCTTC

size: NA
V: TRBV7-8
D: NA
J: TRBJ2-1
CDR3: CASSLDGGPGGYNEQFF
DNA: TGTGCCAGCAGCTTAGATGGGGGACCGGGCGGCTACAATGAGCAGTTCTTC

size: NA
V: TRBV4-3
D: NA
J: TRBJ2-5
CDR3: CASSHTGGYQETQYF
DNA: TGCGCCAGCAGCCACACAGGTGGCTACCAAGAGACCCAGTACTTC

size: NA
V: TRBV13
D: TRBD1
J: TRBJ2-5
CDR3: CASSQTGDQETQYF
DNA: TGTGCCAGCAGCCAGACAGGGGACCAAGAGACCCAGTACTTC

size: NA
V: TRBV29-1
D: NA
J: TRBJ1-2
CDR3: CSVISTGGLLYGYTF
DNA: TGCAGCGTTATAAGTACTGGGGGCCTTTTGTATGGCTACACCTTC

size: once
V: TRBV6-1
D: TRBD2
J: TRBJ2-7
CDR3: CASREPSGSYEQYF
DNA: TGTGCCAGCAGGGAACCTAGCGGGAGTTACGAGCAGTACTTC

size: NA
V: TRBV30
D: NA
J: TRBJ2-7
CDR3: CAWSPRSSGQYF
DNA: TGTGCCTGGAGTCCGCGGTCATCTGGGCAGTACTTC

size: once
V: TRBV28
D: NA
J: TRBJ1-2
CDR3: CASKLDGTYGYTF
DNA: TGTGCCAGCAAACTCGACGGTACCTATGGCTACACCTTC

size: NA
V: TRBV4-1
D: TRBD2
J: TRBJ2-7
CDR3: CASSQDGKRERAYEQYF
DNA: TGCGCCAGCAGCCAAGATGGTAAGCGGGAGAGGGCCTACGAGCAGTACTTC

size: few
V: TRBV27
D: NA
J: TRBJ1-4
CDR3: CASSLGRDVGKLFF
DNA: TGTGCCAGCAGTTTGGGCAGGGATGTTGGAAAACTGTTTTTT

size: NA
V: TRBV28
D: NA
J: TRBJ2-2
CDR3: CASRFLREHTGELFF
DNA: TGTGCCAGCAGATTCCTGCGGGAACACACCGGGGAGCTGTTTTTT

size: once
V: TRBV7-6
D: TRBD2
J: TRBJ2-5
CDR3: CASRASGRAQETQYF
DNA: TGTGCCAGCAGGGCTAGCGGGAGGGCCCAGGAGACCCAGTACTTC

size: NA
V: TRBV28
D: TRBD2
J: TRBJ2-7
CDR3: CASSTSGRTDTYEQYF
DNA: TGTGCCAGCAGCACTAGCGGGAGGACCGATACCTACGAGCAGTACTTC

size: NA
V: TRBV2
D: NA
J: TRBJ2-7
CDR3: CASKAAYYEQYF
DNA: TGTGCCAGCAAGGCGGCCTACTACGAGCAGTACTTC